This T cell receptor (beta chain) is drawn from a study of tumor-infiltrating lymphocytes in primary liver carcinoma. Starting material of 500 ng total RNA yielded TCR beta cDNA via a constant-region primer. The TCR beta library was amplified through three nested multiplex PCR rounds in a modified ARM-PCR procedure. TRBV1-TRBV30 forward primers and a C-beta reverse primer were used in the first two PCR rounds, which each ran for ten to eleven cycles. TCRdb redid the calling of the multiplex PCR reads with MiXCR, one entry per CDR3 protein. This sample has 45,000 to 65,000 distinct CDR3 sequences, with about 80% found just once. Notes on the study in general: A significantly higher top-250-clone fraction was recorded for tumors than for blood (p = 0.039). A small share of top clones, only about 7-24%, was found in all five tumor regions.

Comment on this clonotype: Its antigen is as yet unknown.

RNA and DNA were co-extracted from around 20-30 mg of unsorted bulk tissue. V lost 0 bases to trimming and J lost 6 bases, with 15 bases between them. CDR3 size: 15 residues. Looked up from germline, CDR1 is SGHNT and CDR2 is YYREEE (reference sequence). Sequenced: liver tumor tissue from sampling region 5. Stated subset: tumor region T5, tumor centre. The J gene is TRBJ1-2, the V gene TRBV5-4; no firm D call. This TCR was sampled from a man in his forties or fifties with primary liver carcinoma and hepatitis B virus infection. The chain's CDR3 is CASSLAARLTNGYTF. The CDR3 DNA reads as TGTGCCAGCAGCTTGGCTGCCAGGCTCACTAATGGCTACACCTTC.